The T cell receptor beta chain under discussion was sequenced for a study of blood T cells in healthy people across ages. Study-level results: Researchers report that TCR beta diversity correlated strongly with naive T cell percentage.

The authors ran a second PCR of roughly 6 to 12 cycles using a sample-barcoded 5' primer and a J-beta primer mix. TCRdb reprocessed the 5' RACE reads via MiXCR and lists one record per CDR3 protein. The sample has 850,000 to 950,000 distinct CDR3 sequences; under 35% are singletons. The germline gives CDR1 DFQATT, CDR2 SNEGSKA (reference sequence). The V and J ends lost 3 bases and 0 bases respectively, with 7 bases between them. There are 13 residues in the CDR3. Many counts were recorded for this clonotype. Its antigen is unknown. The clonotype originates from a woman at least 80 years old in good health. J is TRBJ2-3 and V is TRBV20-1; D is uncertain. The sequenced sample was blood. The CDR3 here is CSARDVSTDTQYF. The CDR3 nucleotides read TGCAGTGCTAGGGATGTTAGCACAGATACGCAGTATTTT.